The clone carrying this TCR beta chain was seen once. CDR1 is SGHKS, CDR2 YYEKEE, per germline (reference sequence). The CDR3 is made up of 14 amino acids. V was pared by 5 bases and J by 1 base, with 5 bases of the junction left unmatched. Study processing details: Using reference gene primer amplification, nucleated cell counts were estimated. Assay used: immunoSEQ multiplex PCR; TCRdb lists only in-frame clones, some missing. That table supplies the V and J calls and clone size; D and trimming were determined from the DNA. The sample has 150,000 or so clones; around 80% are singletons. This sample was taken from a study of blood T cell repertoires in COVID-19. Study background: Donors in the United States, Italy and Spain gave samples during acute or convalescent COVID-19.

This sequence joins TRBV5-5 and TRBJ2-7; 8 bases are shared with TRBD1. The sequence was obtained from a woman aged 50 to 65 who had recovered from COVID-19. The specimen was PBMCs or T cells enriched from blood (not recorded which). CDR3 nucleotides: TGTGCCAGCAGTGCGGGACAGGATTCCTACGAGCAGTACGTC. Its translation: CASSAGQDSYEQYV.